This T cell receptor beta chain was identified in a study of T cells after yellow fever vaccination. Findings of the study overall: The presence of abundant clonotypes contaminating from the bulk population was possible in FACS-sorted repertoires. Most primary-vaccination clones recurred post-booster (roughly 96% CD4, 88% CD8). Weaker overall, the secondary response nonetheless peaked faster (day 5 versus 15).

The CDR3 consists of 17 residues. The germline V and J ends were trimmed by 0 bases and 3 bases, with 17 bases remaining between them. Germline lookup yields CDR1 MGHRA and CDR2 YSYEKL. The study made its TCR cDNA through 5'RACE template switching. That step introduced a universal primer site along with UMIs. TCRdb re-derived calls from the 5' RACE reads in MiXCR, one entry per CDR3 protein. The sample lists about 58,000 distinct CDR3 sequences; around 7% were seen once. This clonotype was detected many times. Its matching antigen is unknown. The V gene is TRBV4-1, the J gene TRBJ2-5; the D call may be TRBD1 or TRBD2 (7 bases each). This specimen was CD8+ T cells sorted from PBMCs, taken on the day of the first yellow fever vaccination. This TCR came from a man aged 18 to 35 who received the YFV17D yellow fever vaccine. The CDR3 region has the DNA TGCGCCAGCAGCCAAGAAGTTCAGGGGGGGCCAGAAGAGACCCAGTACTTC. Residues: CASSQEVQGGPEETQYF.